This T cell receptor (beta chain) was captured in a study of T cell responses to AZD1222 COVID-19 vaccine. At the level of the study: Combined were second doses at about 4 or about 12 weeks. Whole-study results and caveats: Donor demographics were predominantly white British with a female majority; clonal diversity may be underestimated. Spike-specific TCR breadth rose after two AZD1222 doses, and depth rose as well. The CD4 TCRs associated with vaccination extended across spike and predominated at 160-218 and 743-854.

Data came from immunoSEQ multiplex PCR; TCRdb stores just in-frame clones and leaves some out. The sample has tens of thousands of clones, approximately 81% seen once; the top ten hold roughly 21%. The germline gives CDR1 SEHNR, CDR2 FQNEAQ (reference sequence). This CDR3 is 15 amino acids long. Trimming removed 3 bases from V and 8 bases from J, with 14 bases in between. With regard to this clone: As yet, its antigen is unknown.

The sequencing used peripheral blood, collected on day 0 of AZD1222 vaccination. The TCR comes from an adult in good health. The chain combines TRBV7-9 with TRBJ1-6; D is perhaps TRBD1 (5 bases). DNA of the CDR3: TGTGCCAGCAGCTTGGGGTGGCAGGGCGATTCACCCCTCCACTTT. Translating it yields CASSLGWQGDSPLHF.